The 27 T cell receptor beta chains presented below share a single source sample, sequenced in a study of cytomegalovirus exposure and HLA in healthy donors. This table comes from immunoSEQ multiplex PCR, and its TCRdb copy is limited to in-frame clones, with some not included. The repertoire holds some 230,000 clones, with over 80% as singletons. Specimen: PBMCs. These receptors were taken from a woman younger than 35 in good health and CMV-seronegative.

This clone was detected once. The V call is TRBV30, the J call TRBJ2-7; TRBD2 agrees at 12 bases. Germline CDR1 GTSNPN, CDR2 SVGIG (reference sequence). The V gene end was trimmed by 7 bases and the J gene end by 5 bases; junction bases not matched to a gene: 24. This CDR3 spans 19 amino acids. CDR3 nucleotide sequence: TGTGCCTTTCAACCCAGGCTAGCGGGAGGGCCTAAAAACGTAAACGAGCAGTACTTC. Protein product: CAFQPRLAGGPKNVNEQYF.

The chain joins TRBV6-5 to TRBJ2-7, with 12 bases that match TRBD2. J lost 3 bases, V lost 8 bases, and 5 bases had no gene match. Germline V CDR1 and CDR2: MNHEY, SVGAGI. The CDR3 spans 14 residues. CDR3 region: CASSRTSGNYEQYF. The CDR3 bases are TGTGCCAGCTCCCGGACTAGCGGGAACTACGAGCAGTACTTC.

The chain uses TRBV2 and TRBJ2-3; D unresolved. Trimming removed 3 bases from V and 5 bases from J, with 6 bases in between. This CDR3 has 12 amino acids. Germline CDR1 and CDR2: SNHLY and FYNNEI. The CDR3 coding sequence is TGTGCCAGCAGTGATGTCGGAGATACGCAGTATTTT. Translation: CASSDVGDTQYF. The full variable domain, with the rest looked up from reference TRBV2 and TRBJ2-3, is EPEVTQTPSHQVTQMGQEVILRCVPISNHLYFYWYRQILGQKVEFLVSFYNNEISEKSEIFDDQFSVERPDGSNFTLKIRSTKLEDSAMYFCASSDVGDTQYFGPGTRLTVL.

This chain links TRBV15 with TRBJ1-5; D is possibly TRBD1 (5 bases). V was clipped by 3 bases and J by 5 bases, with 14 bases between them. The CDR3 runs to 15 residues. Per germline, CDR1 LNHNV and CDR2 YYDKDF (reference sequence). The CDR3 sequence: CATSSLREAYQPQHF. Written as DNA, the CDR3 is TGTGCCACCAGCAGCCTCAGGGAGGCGTATCAGCCCCAGCATTTT.

The J gene is TRBJ1-1, the V gene TRBV28, with 12 bases fitting TRBD1. The V gene end was trimmed by 3 bases and the J gene end by 5 bases; junction bases not matched to a gene: 4. Germline V gives CDR1 MDHEN, CDR2 SYDVKM. This CDR3 has 15 amino acids. The chain's CDR3 is CASSFRDRGLTEAFF. CDR3 sequence (DNA): TGTGCCAGCAGTTTCAGGGACAGGGGGCTTACTGAAGCTTTCTTT.

This clone was counted once. The CDR3 region is CASSLGSTYEQYF. CDR3 in DNA: TGTGCCAGCAGCTTAGGTAGCACCTACGAGCAGTACTTC. The chain combines TRBV11-2 with TRBJ2-7; D not certain. Germline V gene data show CDR1 as SGHAT and CDR2 as FQNNGV. The length of the CDR3 is 13 residues. V was shortened by 1 base and J by 2 bases, with 6 bases between the two germline ends. Combining the CDR3 with reference TRBV11-2 and TRBJ2-7 gives the whole variable domain EAGVAQSPRYKIIEKRQSVAFWCNPISGHATLYWYQQILGQGPKLLIQFQNNGVVDDSQLPKDRFSAERLKGVDSTLKIQPAKLEDSAVYLCASSLGSTYEQYFGPGTRLTVT.

V gene TRBV5-1 combines with J gene TRBJ2-1; D is perhaps TRBD1 (5 bases). The germline V and J ends were trimmed by 0 bases and 4 bases, with 14 bases remaining between them. CDR1 is SGHRS and CDR2 is YFSETQ in the germline V gene. This CDR3 region has 16 residues. CDR3 protein: CASSLDQGKGYNEQFF. The CDR3 DNA sequence: TGCGCCAGCAGCTTGGACCAGGGCAAAGGGTACAATGAGCAGTTCTTC. The whole variable domain, remainder taken from reference TRBV5-1 and TRBJ2-1, is KAGVTQTPRYLIKTRGQQVTLSCSPISGHRSVSWYQQTPGQGLQFLFEYFSETQRNKGNFPGRFSGRQFSNSRSEMNVSTLELGDSALYLCASSLDQGKGYNEQFFGPGTRLTVL.

CDR3 region: CASAAGTGDKNIQYF. DNA for the CDR3: TGTGCTAGTGCCGCCGGGACAGGGGACAAAAACATTCAGTACTTC. This chain joins TRBV12-5 and TRBJ2-4, with 10 bases that match TRBD1. The germline V gene encodes CDR1 LGHNT and CDR2 FRNRAP. The V gene end was trimmed by 7 bases and the J gene end by 3 bases; junction bases not matched to a gene: 6. The CDR3 runs to 15 residues.

The chain recombines TRBV6-1 with TRBJ2-5; tentative D call: TRBD2 (6 bases). The germline V gene has CDR1 MNHNS and CDR2 SASEGT. The CDR3 is 15 residues long. The ends were cut back, 6 bases at V and 2 bases at J, with 16 bases in the middle. In DNA, the CDR3 is TGTGCCAGCAGCCCCGCTGCGGGGTCTCAAGAGACCCAGTACTTC. Protein product: CASSPAAGSQETQYF.

This clone has a count of ten or more. The chain employs TRBV28 and TRBJ2-1; TRBD1 matches 10 bases. The CDR3 totals 15 residues. V lost 6 bases to trimming and J lost 5 bases; unmatched junction nucleotides: 7. The germline gives CDR1 MDHEN, CDR2 SYDVKM. The CDR3 loop is CASSEGTGDHNEQFF. For the CDR3, the DNA is TGTGCCAGCAGCGAAGGGACAGGGGACCACAATGAGCAGTTCTTC.

This chain joins TRBV19 and TRBJ1-1, with D uncertain. V was shortened by 7 bases and J by 6 bases, with 12 bases between the two germline ends. The CDR3 loop spans 12 amino acids. Germline values: CDR1 LNHDA, CDR2 SQIVND (reference sequence). This chain's CDR3 is CASTMRVAEAFF. In nucleotides, the CDR3 is TGTGCCAGTACCATGAGGGTGGCTGAAGCTTTCTTT.

The chain links TRBV29-1 to TRBJ1-4, with D perhaps matching TRBD1 (5 bases). Germline V gene data show CDR1 as SQVTM and CDR2 as ANQGSEA. Trimming stripped 7 bases from V and 5 bases from J, with 14 bases between. CDR3 length equals 13 residues. The CDR3 region is CSAGGMGNEKLFF. In nucleotides, the CDR3 is TGCAGCGCCGGGGGGATGGGGAATGAAAAACTGTTTTTT.

V is TRBV7-2 and J is TRBJ2-1, with 12 bases fitting TRBD1. This CDR3 region has 15 residues. Germline assignment: CDR1 SGHTA and CDR2 FQGNSA. The V and J ends lost 1 base and 8 bases, in that order; junction bases with no gene match: 3. The CDR3 reads CASSLEGTGGDEQFF. In DNA, the CDR3 is TGTGCCAGCAGCTTAGAAGGGACAGGGGGCGATGAGCAGTTCTTC.

The chain couples TRBV27 to TRBJ1-2; D is unresolved. From germline, CDR1 is MNHEY and CDR2 SMNVEV (reference sequence). Trimming stripped 7 bases from V and 1 base from J, with 16 bases between. CDR3 length equals 15 residues. The CDR3 protein is CASTPIGYSNYGYTF. The CDR3 region has the DNA TGTGCCAGCACCCCAATCGGTTATAGTAACTATGGCTACACCTTC.

In this sample, this clone turned up a few times. This chain uses TRBV18 with TRBJ1-4, with 10 nucleotides matching TRBD1. The junction had 5 bases not matched to a gene; V was cut back by 4 bases and J by 6 bases. The CDR3 is made up of 15 amino acids. Germline CDR1 and CDR2: KGHSH and LQKENI. Here the CDR3 DNA reads TGTGCCAGCTCACAAGGAGGGACAGGGGATGAAAAACTGTTTTTT. Translated: CASSQGGTGDEKLFF.

This chain links TRBV11-2 with TRBJ2-7; D might be TRBD2 (6 bases). CDR1 is SGHAT, CDR2 FQNNGV, per germline. The V end was cut by 1 base, the J end by 7 bases, with 17 bases between. The CDR3 contains 15 residues. This CDR3 is CASSLAVREWGEQYF. The CDR3 region has the DNA TGTGCCAGCAGCTTAGCGGTCCGGGAGTGGGGAGAGCAGTACTTC.

The chain links TRBV9 to TRBJ1-1; TRBD1 matches 7 bases. Looked up from germline, CDR1 is SGDLS and CDR2 is YYNGEE. The CDR3 extends over 15 amino acids. The V segment lost 2 bases and the J segment 3 bases; nucleotides outside the gene matches: 7. In nucleotides, the CDR3 is TGTGCCAGCAGCGTGGGGACAGAAGGATACACTGAAGCTTTCTTT. It specifies CASSVGTEGYTEAFF.

This chain uses TRBV4-2 with TRBJ2-1; 9 bases line up with TRBD2. Germline CDR1 and CDR2: LGHNA and YNFKEQ. Trimming removed 5 bases from V and 14 bases from J; junction bases left unmatched: 10. CDR3 length: 13 residues. The CDR3 DNA sequence: TGTGCCAGCAGCACCGGGACTAGCTTGGTCGAGTTCTTC. It specifies CASSTGTSLVEFF.

The genes are TRBV27 and TRBJ1-3, with 7 bases matching TRBD1. J was trimmed by 4 bases and V by 5 bases; bases with no gene match: 2. This CDR3 comprises 13 residues. Germline CDR1 reads MNHEY; CDR2 reads SMNVEV (reference sequence). CDR3 coding DNA: TGTGCCAGCAGTCCGGGACAGGGAAACACCATATATTTT. Protein: CASSPGQGNTIYF.

This clone came up once. The genes are TRBV28 and TRBJ2-1, with TRBD2 matching 7 bases. Germline CDR1 MDHEN, CDR2 SYDVKM. The length of the CDR3 is 15 residues. Trimming took 6 bases from V and 7 from J; bases not matched to a gene: 12. The CDR3 coding sequence is TGTGCCAGCAGCCCCTGGGGGGGTATTGGAAATGAGCAGTTCTTC. This gives the protein CASSPWGGIGNEQFF.

This chain joins TRBV10-1 and TRBJ1-1, with TRBD1 as a possible D gene (5 bases). Looked up from germline, CDR1 is WNHNN and CDR2 is SYGVQD (reference sequence). The CDR3 has 14 amino acids. Deletions cut 3 bases from V and 8 bases from J, with 16 bases between. For the CDR3, the DNA is TGCGCCAGCAGTGAAGAGAGGAAGACAGACGAAGCTTTCTTT. Translation: CASSEERKTDEAFF.

This clone was recorded once. This chain joins TRBV7-8 and TRBJ1-2, with D possibly TRBD1 on 5 matching bases. With 2 bases removed from V and 8 bases from J, the gap between germline ends came to 12 bases. This CDR3 region has 13 residues. Germline CDR1 and CDR2: SGHVS and FQNEAQ. The CDR3 DNA reads TGTGCCAGCAGCTTATACGGGGGAATCGGCTACACCTTC. Its translation is CASSLYGGIGYTF.

The CDR3 coding sequence is TGTGCCAGCAGTCCCACCCTACAGGGTAACACTGAAGCTTTCTTT. It specifies CASSPTLQGNTEAFF. The chain uses TRBV28 and TRBJ1-1, with D perhaps TRBD1 (6 bases). Trimming shortened V by 5 bases and J by 2 bases, and 15 bases separated the two germline ends. The CDR3 has 15 amino acids. Germline lookup yields CDR1 MDHEN and CDR2 SYDVKM.

The chain has TRBV6-5 and TRBJ2-7, with 10 bases identical to TRBD2. CDR1 MNHEY and CDR2 SVGAGI come from the germline V gene. Losses at the gene ends were 9 bases for V and 3 bases for J; bases not matched to a gene: 5. The CDR3 loop spans 13 amino acids. CDR3 loop: CASTSSGSYEQYF. CDR3 nucleotides: TGTGCCAGTACCTCTAGCGGGAGCTACGAGCAGTACTTC.

V is TRBV11-1 and J is TRBJ1-4, with no clear D. CDR3 length: 14 amino acids. The germline CDR1 and CDR2 sequences are SGHAT and FQDESV (reference sequence). V lost 2 bases and J lost 3, with 7 bases in between. For the CDR3, the DNA is TGTGCCAGCAGCTTACAGGCCCCTAATGAAAAACTGTTTTTT. It codes for CASSLQAPNEKLFF.

V gene TRBV7-9 combines with J gene TRBJ2-1; a possible D gene is TRBD2 (6 bases). The CDR3 has 16 residues. The germline V gene encodes CDR1 SEHNR and CDR2 FQNEAQ (reference sequence). The V and J ends lost 6 bases and 4 bases respectively, with 19 bases between them. This CDR3 is CASRGEPGDHYNEQFF. The CDR3, as DNA: TGTGCCAGCAGGGGGGAGCCGGGAGACCATTACAATGAGCAGTTCTTC.

This chain links TRBV4-1 with TRBJ1-4, with D possibly being TRBD1 (6 bases). The CDR3 length is 16 residues. Between the trimmed V and J ends, which lost 6 bases and 8 bases, there was a span of 22 bases. The germline CDR1 and CDR2 sequences are MGHRA and YSYEKL. The CDR3 DNA reads as TGCGCCAGCAGGCAGACGGACAGCTTGTCTTGGGAAAAACTGTTTTTT. It translates to CASRQTDSLSWEKLFF.